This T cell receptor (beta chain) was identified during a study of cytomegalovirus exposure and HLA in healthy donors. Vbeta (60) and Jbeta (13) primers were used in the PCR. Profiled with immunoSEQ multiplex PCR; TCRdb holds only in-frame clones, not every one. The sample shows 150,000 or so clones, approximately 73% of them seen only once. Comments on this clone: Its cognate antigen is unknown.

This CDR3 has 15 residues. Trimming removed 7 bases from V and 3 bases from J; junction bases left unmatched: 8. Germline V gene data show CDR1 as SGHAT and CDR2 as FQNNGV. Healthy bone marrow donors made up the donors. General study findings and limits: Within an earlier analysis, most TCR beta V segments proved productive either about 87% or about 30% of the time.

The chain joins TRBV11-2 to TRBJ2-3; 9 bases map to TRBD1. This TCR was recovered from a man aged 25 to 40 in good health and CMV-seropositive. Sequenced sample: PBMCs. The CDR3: CASTLGTGFTDTQYF. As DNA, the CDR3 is TGTGCCAGCACCCTCGGGACAGGGTTTACAGATACGCAGTATTTT.